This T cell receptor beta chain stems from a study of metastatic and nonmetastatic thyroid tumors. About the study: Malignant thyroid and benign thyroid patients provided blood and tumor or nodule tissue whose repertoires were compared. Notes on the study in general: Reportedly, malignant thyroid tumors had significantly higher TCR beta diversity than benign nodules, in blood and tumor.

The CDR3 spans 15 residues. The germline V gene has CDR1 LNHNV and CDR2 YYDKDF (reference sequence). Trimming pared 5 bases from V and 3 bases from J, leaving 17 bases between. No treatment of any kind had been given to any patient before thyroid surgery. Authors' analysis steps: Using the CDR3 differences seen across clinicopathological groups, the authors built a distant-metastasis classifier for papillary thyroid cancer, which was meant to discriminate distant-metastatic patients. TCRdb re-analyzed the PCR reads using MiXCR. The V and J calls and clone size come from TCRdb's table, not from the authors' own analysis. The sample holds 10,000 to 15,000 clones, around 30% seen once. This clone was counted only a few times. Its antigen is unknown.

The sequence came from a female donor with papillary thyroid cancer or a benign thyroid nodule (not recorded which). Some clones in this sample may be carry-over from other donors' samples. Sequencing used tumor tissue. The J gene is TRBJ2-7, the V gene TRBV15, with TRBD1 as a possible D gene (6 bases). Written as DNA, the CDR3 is TGTGCCACCAGCGAGAGTGTGGCGGACAGCTACGAGCAGTACTTC. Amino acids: CATSESVADSYEQYF.